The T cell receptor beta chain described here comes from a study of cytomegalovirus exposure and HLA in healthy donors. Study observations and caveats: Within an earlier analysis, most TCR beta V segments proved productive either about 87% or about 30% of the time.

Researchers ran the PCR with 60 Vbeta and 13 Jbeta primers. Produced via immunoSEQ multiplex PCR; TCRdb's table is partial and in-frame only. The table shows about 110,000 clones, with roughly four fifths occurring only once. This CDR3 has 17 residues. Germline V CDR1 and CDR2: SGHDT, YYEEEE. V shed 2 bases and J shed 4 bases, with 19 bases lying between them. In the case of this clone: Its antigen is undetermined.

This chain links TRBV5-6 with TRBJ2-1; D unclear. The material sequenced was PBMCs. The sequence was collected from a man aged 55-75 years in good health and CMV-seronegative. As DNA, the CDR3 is TGTGCCAGCAGCTTTCCACCGTGGCGGCGGCAGTACAATGAGCAGTTCTTC. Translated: CASSFPPWRRQYNEQFF.